This entry lists 31 T cell receptor beta chains sequenced from one sample in a study of naive and memory T cell subsets. As for treatment: skin biopsy from PPD injection site in Mantoux-positive individual. Reverse transcription used DNase-treated unsorted total RNA, aiming for roughly 1 to 1,100 ng. Reverse transcription of blood and skin TCR RNA was primed at alpha and beta constant regions. TCRdb reprocessed the UMI-ligation and nested PCR reads with MiXCR, giving one entry per CDR3 protein. Of roughly 18,000 distinct CDR3 sequences listed, about a tenth are singletons. Source: skin, taken from a tuberculin skin test site. Source of these receptors: an adult in good health.

Ten or more counts support this clonotype. The gene calls are TRBV29-1 and TRBJ1-2, with D perhaps matching TRBD1 (6 bases). The V and J ends lost 4 bases and 3 bases respectively, with 12 bases between them. Looked up from germline, CDR1 is SQVTM and CDR2 is ANQGSEA. There are 13 residues in the CDR3. Written as DNA, the CDR3 is TGCAGCGTTGCGGGGCCAGGGGACTATGGCTACACCTTC. It encodes CSVAGPGDYGYTF.

The chain recombines TRBV6-6 with TRBJ2-7, with TRBD2 matching over 13 bases. Germline lookup yields CDR1 MNHNY and CDR2 SVGAGI (reference sequence). The CDR3 totals 17 residues. The V segment lost 0 bases and the J segment 7 bases; nucleotides outside the gene matches: 9. The CDR3 DNA reads as TGTGCCAGCAGTTACTCTGAGACTAGCGGGAGGTTTGGGGAGCAGTACTTC. Translated, it gives CASSYSETSGRFGEQYF.

The sample holds a few counts of this clonotype. V and J are TRBV20-1 and TRBJ2-1, with 7 positions matching TRBD2. Germline CDR1 reads DFQATT; CDR2 reads SNEGSKA (reference sequence). The ends lost 2 bases at V and 5 bases at J; junction bases unmatched: 6. The CDR3 contains 14 residues. This CDR3 reads CSARRREINNEQFF. CDR3 nucleotides: TGCAGTGCTAGACGGCGGGAGATTAACAATGAGCAGTTCTTC.

This clonotype was recorded a few times. The chain joins TRBV20-1 to TRBJ2-7; weak D call: TRBD2 (7 bases). This CDR3 has 14 amino acids. Trimming pared 6 bases from V and 4 bases from J, leaving 19 bases between. The germline gives CDR1 DFQATT, CDR2 SNEGSKA (reference sequence). The CDR3 coding sequence is TGCAGTGCACAGACAGGACTAGACCTATACGAGCAGTACTTC. It codes for CSAQTGLDLYEQYF.

The chain recombines TRBV6-2 or TRBV6-3 with TRBJ2-4; TRBD1 matches 9 bases. Trimming took 5 bases from V and 6 from J; bases not matched to a gene: 8. In germline, CDR1 is MNHEY, CDR2 SVGEGT. The CDR3 has 15 amino acids. In nucleotides, the CDR3 is TGTGCCAGCAGTGCATCCGGGACAGGGAGAAACATTCAGTACTTC. Translated: CASSASGTGRNIQYF.

In this sample, this clonotype turned up many times. CDR3 DNA: TGTGCCAGCAGCTCGGGGGGCCACGAGCAGTACTTC. Translating it yields CASSSGGHEQYF. V is TRBV7-2 and J is TRBJ2-7, with a tentative D call TRBD2 (7 bases). CDR1 and CDR2 from the germline V gene are SGHTA and FQGNSA. Trimming pared 4 bases from V and 5 bases from J, leaving 9 bases between. CDR3 length: 12 amino acids.

Ten or more counts support this clonotype. The rearrangement links TRBV20-1 to TRBJ2-1; a weak D match, TRBD2 (5 bases). The germline gives CDR1 DFQATT, CDR2 SNEGSKA (reference sequence). The V end was cut by 1 base, the J end by 2 bases, with 12 bases between. The CDR3 has 15 residues. The CDR3 nucleotides read TGCAGTGCTAGAGGCACTAGACCAGCCTACAATGAGCAGTTCTTC. Encoded protein: CSARGTRPAYNEQFF.

By proportion, this clonotype is medium-sized. The chain has TRBV5-1 and TRBJ2-2, with TRBD2 as a possible D gene (6 bases). This CDR3 is 14 amino acids long. Germline assignment: CDR1 SGHRS and CDR2 YFSETQ. Trimming took off 5 bases at V and 5 bases at J, with 13 bases between the two ends. In DNA, the CDR3 is TGCGCCAGCAGTCCCGGGACTCAAACCGGGGAGCTGTTTTTT. Its translation is CASSPGTQTGELFF.

This rearrangement joins TRBV20-1 to TRBJ2-2; 7 bases align to TRBD1. From germline, CDR1 is DFQATT and CDR2 SNEGSKA (reference sequence). The V segment lost 6 bases and the J segment 0 bases; nucleotides outside the gene matches: 7. The CDR3 has 15 amino acids. CDR3 DNA: TGCAGTGCCCCGGTGCAGGGGGCGAACACCGGGGAGCTGTTTTTT. Translating it yields CSAPVQGANTGELFF.

The rearrangement uses TRBV5-1 and TRBJ1-6, with 7 bases fitting TRBD1. CDR1 and CDR2 from the germline V gene are SGHRS and YFSETQ. The CDR3 runs to 15 residues. With V trimmed by 1 base and J by 7 bases, 5 bases remained unmatched. The CDR3 nucleotides are TGCGCCAGCAGCTTGCAAGGGGGCTTGAATTCACCCCTCCACTTT. Translated, it gives CASSLQGGLNSPLHF.

Ten or more counts support this clonotype. The genes are TRBV6-5 and TRBJ1-5; D not certain. The ends were cut back, 2 bases at V and 0 bases at J, with 8 bases in the middle. The CDR3 runs to 15 residues. The germline V gene has CDR1 MNHEY and CDR2 SVGAGI. CDR3 region: CASSYKQNSNQPQHF. CDR3 DNA sequence: TGTGCCAGCAGTTACAAACAGAATAGCAATCAGCCCCAGCATTTT.

This clonotype was detected many times. This chain links TRBV25-1 with TRBJ2-7; D perhaps matches TRBD2 (6 bases). V lost 5 bases and J lost 5, with 10 bases in between. This CDR3 has 12 amino acids. Germline lookup yields CDR1 MGHDK and CDR2 SYGVNS. CDR3 amino acids: CASSRLVDEQYF. Written as DNA, the CDR3 is TGTGCCAGCAGTAGACTAGTCGACGAGCAGTACTTC.

CDR3 residues: CASRRFDRVTGELFF. The DNA for the CDR3 is TGTGCCAGCAGGAGATTCGACAGGGTCACCGGGGAGCTGTTTTTT. V usage is TRBV7-7 and J usage is TRBJ2-2; TRBD1 aligns across 7 bases. Germline-derived CDR1 and CDR2 are SSHAT and FNYEAQ (reference sequence). CDR3 size: 15 residues. The V and J ends lost 6 bases and 4 bases, in that order; junction bases with no gene match: 8.

For the CDR3, the DNA is TGTGCCAGCAGCTTACATCGACAGGGTTTCGACGAGCAGTACTTC. Its protein product is CASSLHRQGFDEQYF. The chain is built from TRBV7-8 and TRBJ2-7; 7 bases agree with TRBD1. The germline V gene has CDR1 SGHVS and CDR2 FQNEAQ. With 2 bases clipped from V and 5 bases from J, the junction kept 9 bases outside the gene matches. The CDR3 runs to 15 residues.

This clonotype is medium-sized by share. This chain links TRBV13 with TRBJ2-5; D not certain. V was cut by 5 bases and J by 3 bases, with 16 bases left in between. Germline V gives CDR1 PRHDT, CDR2 FYEKMQ (reference sequence). The CDR3 has 15 residues. The CDR3 sequence is CASSLRDSEEETQYF. CDR3 sequence (DNA): TGTGCCAGCAGCCTAAGGGATAGTGAAGAAGAGACCCAGTACTTC.

The table lists this clonotype with a few counts. The chain links TRBV7-8 to TRBJ2-1; 7 bases agree with TRBD2. Looked up from germline, CDR1 is SGHVS and CDR2 is FQNEAQ. CDR3 size: 15 residues. V lost 2 bases to trimming and J lost 4 bases; unmatched junction nucleotides: 5. The CDR3 sequence: CASSLWGGLYNEQFF. CDR3 DNA sequence: TGTGCCAGCAGCTTATGGGGGGGACTTTACAATGAGCAGTTCTTC.

This chain connects TRBV12-3 or TRBV12-4 to TRBJ2-1; a weak D match, TRBD2 (6 bases). This CDR3 comprises 13 residues. The V gene lost 5 bases and the J gene lost 9 bases, with 14 bases spanning the gap. CDR3 sequence (DNA): TGTGCCAGCAGTCTGGGAGGTTCCATTGAGCAGTTCTTC. This gives the protein CASSLGGSIEQFF.

In its sample, this clonotype was seen many times. J is TRBJ2-1 and V is TRBV19, with 11 positions matching TRBD1. With V trimmed by 7 bases and J by 6 bases, 11 bases remained unmatched. The CDR3 totals 16 residues. Germline values: CDR1 LNHDA, CDR2 SQIVND (reference sequence). The CDR3 loop reads CASKPAGTGGRNEQFF. CDR3 in DNA: TGTGCCAGTAAGCCCGCCGGGACAGGGGGTCGCAATGAGCAGTTCTTC.

This clonotype has at least ten counts. The rearrangement joins TRBV13 to TRBJ2-7, with 7 bases that match TRBD2. V dropped 10 bases and J dropped 5; count of bases not matched to a gene: 14. Germline V gene sequence: CDR1 PRHDT, CDR2 FYEKMQ (reference sequence). The CDR3 is made up of 14 amino acids. The CDR3 is CATANRGELDEQYF. In DNA, the CDR3 is TGTGCCACGGCAAATCGGGGGGAACTGGACGAGCAGTACTTC.

Ten or more counts support this clonotype. The chain is built from TRBV9 and TRBJ2-2; 8 bases agree with TRBD2. Trimming at V came to 2 bases and at J to 0 bases, leaving 12 bases not matched to a gene. The CDR3 is 19 amino acids. Per the germline V gene, CDR1 is SGDLS and CDR2 is YYNGEE. The CDR3 protein is CASSVDYLLADANTGELFF. The CDR3 DNA sequence: TGTGCCAGCAGCGTCGACTACCTACTAGCGGACGCGAACACCGGGGAGCTGTTTTTT.

This clonotype was observed a few times. The J gene is TRBJ2-5, the V gene TRBV19, with TRBD2 matching 11 bases. The CDR3 spans 16 residues. J gave up 5 bases and V 7 bases, and 12 bases lay outside the gene matches. The germline CDR1 and CDR2 sequences are LNHDA and SQIVND (reference sequence). CDR3 in DNA: TGTGCCAGTACACGAACCCTGACTAGCGGGGTGGAGACCCAGTACTTC. Amino acid sequence: CASTRTLTSGVETQYF.

CDR3 DNA sequence: TGTGCCAGCAGCTTGGGGGCTGGCGCCCGAAGATCTATCTTCACAGATACGCAGTATTTT. Residues: CASSLGAGARRSIFTDTQYF. J is TRBJ2-3 and V is TRBV5-6; D is unclear. This CDR3 is 20 amino acids long. Trimming shortened V by 0 bases and J by 2 bases, and 25 bases separated the two germline ends. Germline V lookup: CDR1 SGHDT, CDR2 YYEEEE.

This clonotype occurred a few times. The chain joins TRBV24-1 to TRBJ1-1; no clear D. Germline CDR1 is KGHDR and CDR2 is SFDVKD. V was trimmed by 5 bases and J by 2 bases, leaving 8 bases between them. The CDR3 runs to 13 residues. This CDR3 is CATSGSTNTEAFF. In nucleotides, the CDR3 is TGTGCCACCAGTGGCTCTACTAACACTGAAGCTTTCTTT.

This clonotype was seen a handful of times. The rearrangement joins TRBV28 to TRBJ2-7; 9 bases are a match to TRBD1. The V gene end was trimmed by 7 bases and the J gene end by 7 bases; junction bases not matched to a gene: 20. The CDR3 consists of 17 residues. Germline CDR1 and CDR2: MDHEN and SYDVKM. The CDR3 bases are TGTGCCAGCACCAGACAAATCCCGGGACAGGGCTTACGGGAGCAGTACTTC. Translating gives CASTRQIPGQGLREQYF.

In this sample, this clonotype turned up many times. The chain has TRBV27 and TRBJ2-7; the match to TRBD1 covers 9 bases. V gave up 6 bases and J gave up 4 bases; unmatched junction bases: 19. The CDR3 spans 18 residues. The germline V gene has CDR1 MNHEY and CDR2 SMNVEV (reference sequence). The CDR3 loop reads CASSYIVYAPGQGYEQYF. The CDR3 coding sequence is TGTGCCAGCAGCTATATCGTCTATGCGCCGGGACAGGGTTACGAGCAGTACTTC.

At least ten counts were recorded for this clonotype. The chain joins TRBV7-2 to TRBJ2-5, with TRBD2 identical over 10 bases. From germline, CDR1 is SGHTA and CDR2 FQGNSA. The CDR3 sequence is 15 residues long. The trim removed 4 bases at V and 2 bases at J, leaving 4 bases unmatched. The CDR3 DNA sequence: TGTGCCAGCAGCTGGTCTAGCGGGAGTCAAGAGACCCAGTACTTC. Translated: CASSWSSGSQETQYF.

This clonotype was seen many times. The chain employs TRBV6-5 and TRBJ2-4, with D uncertain. CDR1 and CDR2 from the germline V gene are MNHEY and SVGAGI. CDR3 length: 18 residues. Trimming cost V 0 bases and J 1 base, with 16 bases left between them. CDR3 DNA sequence: TGTGCCAGCAGTTACTCGATGGGGTCTCCGGTCGCCAAAAACATTCAGTACTTC. Protein product: CASSYSMGSPVAKNIQYF.

By proportion, this clonotype is medium-sized. The V gene is TRBV11-3, the J gene TRBJ2-3, with TRBD2 identical over 13 bases. Trimming took 5 bases from V and 6 from J; bases not matched to a gene: 8. Germline V gene lookup returns CDR1 SGHNT and CDR2 YENEEA. The CDR3 spans 16 residues. The DNA for the CDR3 is TGTGCCAGCAGCCCGGGACTAGCGGGGTCGGCGGATACGCAGTATTTT. This sequence encodes CASSPGLAGSADTQYF.

This clonotype was observed at least ten times. The chain joins TRBV20-1 to TRBJ1-1; D perhaps matches TRBD1 (6 bases). Germline V gene sequence: CDR1 DFQATT, CDR2 SNEGSKA (reference sequence). V dropped 0 bases and J dropped 2 bases, with 13 bases sitting between them. The CDR3 is made up of 15 amino acids. This CDR3 is CSARDPTGPNTEAFF. The CDR3 nucleotides are TGCAGTGCTAGAGATCCTACAGGGCCCAACACTGAAGCTTTCTTT.

This clonotype was recorded a few times. This chain links TRBV29-1 with TRBJ2-1; weak D call: TRBD1 (5 bases). Germline V gene data show CDR1 as SQVTM and CDR2 as ANQGSEA. This CDR3 contains 14 residues. Trimming stripped 2 bases from V and 7 bases from J, with 15 bases between. The CDR3 DNA reads as TGCAGCGTTGAACCGGCAGGGCATTTGAATGAGCAGTTCTTC. It codes for CSVEPAGHLNEQFF.

This clonotype was seen at least ten times. The V gene is TRBV6-1, the J gene TRBJ1-1; 7 bases line up with TRBD1. This CDR3 is built from 13 residues. CDR1 and CDR2 from the germline V gene are MNHNS and SASEGT. The trim removed 6 bases at V and 6 bases at J, leaving 7 bases unmatched. In DNA, the CDR3 is TGTGCCAGCAGCCCAATACAGGGGCCTGAAGCTTTCTTT. Translation: CASSPIQGPEAFF.